This is a list of T cell receptor beta chains from one sample in a study of T cell changes during pregnancy in multiple sclerosis. Here immunoSEQ multiplex PCR was the method, and the copy in TCRdb shows in-frame clones only, minus some. The table has 30,000 to 45,000 clones, roughly 92% seen once. The starting material was CD4+ T cells from peripheral blood mononuclear cells, obtained in the third trimester of pregnancy. Source of these receptors: a female donor in good health, enrolled as a control in a pregnancy study. The CDR3 runs from the conserved cysteine through the conserved F or W. D genes are given only for firm matches.

CDR3: CASSLAGAWEQPQHF; DNA: TGCGCCAGCAGCTTGGCAGGGGCCTGGGAGCAGCCCCAGCATTTT; J: TRBJ1-5; D: NA; V: TRBV5-1
CDR3: CSVEERTGGEGGGAFF; DNA: TGCAGCGTTGAGGAGCGGACAGGGGGCGAGGGTGGTGGAGCTTTCTTT; J: TRBJ1-1; D: TRBD1; V: TRBV29-1
CDR3: CASSPRSRDRGYGYTF; DNA: TGTGCCAGCAGCCCCCGCTCCAGGGATCGCGGCTATGGCTACACCTTC; J: TRBJ1-2; D: NA; V: TRBV7-2
CDR3: CASSPRQGATGELFF; DNA: TGTGCCAGCAGCCCAAGACAGGGGGCCACCGGGGAGCTGTTTTTT; J: TRBJ2-2; D: TRBD1; V: TRBV7-9
CDR3: CASSRSGQGASGELFF; DNA: TGTGCCAGCAGCCGGAGCGGACAGGGGGCGAGCGGGGAGCTGTTTTTT; J: TRBJ2-2; D: TRBD1; V: TRBV9
CDR3: CASNFALNEKLFF; DNA: TGTGCCAGCAACTTTGCTCTTAATGAAAAACTGTTTTTT; J: TRBJ1-4; D: NA; V: TRBV28
CDR3: CASSSVGTGNSPLHF; DNA: TGTGCCAGCAGCTCCGTGGGGACAGGGAATTCACCCCTCCACTTT; J: TRBJ1-6; D: TRBD1; V: TRBV6-5
CDR3: CATSRDWGLPHF; DNA: TGTGCCACCAGCAGAGATTGGGGGCTCCCCCACTTT; J: TRBJ1-6; D: NA; V: TRBV15
CDR3: CASSQDFRGNTEAFF; DNA: TGTGCCAGCAGCCAAGACTTCAGGGGAAACACTGAAGCTTTCTTT; J: TRBJ1-1; D: NA; V: TRBV14
CDR3: CASGGRRGGTDTQYF; DNA: TGTGCCAGCGGAGGACGGCGGGGGGGCACAGATACGCAGTATTTT; J: TRBJ2-3; D: TRBD2; V: TRBV2
CDR3: CASSMVGDLNSPLHF; DNA: TGTGCCAGTAGTATGGTTGGAGATCTAAATTCACCCCTCCACTTT; J: TRBJ1-6; D: NA; V: TRBV19
CDR3: CASSLGRGDRGYQPQHF; DNA: TGTGCCAGCAGCTTAGGGAGGGGAGACAGGGGTTATCAGCCCCAGCATTTT; J: TRBJ1-5; D: TRBD1; V: TRBV7-8